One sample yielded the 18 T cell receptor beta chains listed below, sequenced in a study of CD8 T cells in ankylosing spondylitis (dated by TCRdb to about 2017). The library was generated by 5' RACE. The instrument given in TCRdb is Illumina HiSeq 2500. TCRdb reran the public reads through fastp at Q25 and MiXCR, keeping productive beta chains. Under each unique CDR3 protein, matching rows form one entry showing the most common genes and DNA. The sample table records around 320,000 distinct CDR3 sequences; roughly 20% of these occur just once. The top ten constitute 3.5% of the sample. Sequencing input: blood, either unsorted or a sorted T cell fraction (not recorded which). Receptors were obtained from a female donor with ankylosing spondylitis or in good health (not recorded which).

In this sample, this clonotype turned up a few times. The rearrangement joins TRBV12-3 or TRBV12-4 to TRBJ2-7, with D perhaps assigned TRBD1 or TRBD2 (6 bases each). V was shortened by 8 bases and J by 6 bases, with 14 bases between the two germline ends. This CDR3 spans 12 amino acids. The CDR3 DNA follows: TGTGCCAGCGTCGGGGGCGGAGGCGAGCAGTACTTC. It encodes CASVGGGGEQYF.

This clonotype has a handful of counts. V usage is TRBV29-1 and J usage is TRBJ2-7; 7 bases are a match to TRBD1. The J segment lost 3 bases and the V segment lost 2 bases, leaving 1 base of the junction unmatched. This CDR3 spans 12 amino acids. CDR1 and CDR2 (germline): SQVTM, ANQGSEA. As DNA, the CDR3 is TGCAGCGTTGAAACAGGGGTCTACGAGCAGTACTTC. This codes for CSVETGVYEQYF.

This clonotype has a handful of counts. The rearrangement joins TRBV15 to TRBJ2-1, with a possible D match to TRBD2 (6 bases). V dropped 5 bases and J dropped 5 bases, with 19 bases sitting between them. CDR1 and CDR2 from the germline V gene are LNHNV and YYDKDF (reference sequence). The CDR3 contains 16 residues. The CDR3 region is CATSLPGAGRNNEQFF. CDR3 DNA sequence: TGTGCCACCAGCCTTCCTGGGGCGGGGCGAAACAATGAGCAGTTCTTC.

The DNA for the CDR3 is TGCGCCAGCGGCCAGAACACAGATACGCAGTATTTT. It is translated as CASGQNTDTQYF. The chain combines TRBV5-1 with TRBJ2-3; D gene unclear. CDR3 length: 12 residues. V was pared by 7 bases and J by 2 bases, with 8 bases between. Germline loops: CDR1 SGHRS, CDR2 YFSETQ.

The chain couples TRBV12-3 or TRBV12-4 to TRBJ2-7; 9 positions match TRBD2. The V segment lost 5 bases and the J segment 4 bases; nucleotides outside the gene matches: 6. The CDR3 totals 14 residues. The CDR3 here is CASSAREGRYEQYF. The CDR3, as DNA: TGTGCCAGCAGTGCGCGGGAGGGCCGGTACGAGCAGTACTTC.

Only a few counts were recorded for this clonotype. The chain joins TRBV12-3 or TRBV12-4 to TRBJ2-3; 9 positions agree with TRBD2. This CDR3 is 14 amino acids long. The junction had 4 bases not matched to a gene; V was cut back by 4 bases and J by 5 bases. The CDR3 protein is CASSWLREGDTQYF. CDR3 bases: TGTGCCAGCAGTTGGTTGCGGGAGGGAGATACGCAGTATTTT.

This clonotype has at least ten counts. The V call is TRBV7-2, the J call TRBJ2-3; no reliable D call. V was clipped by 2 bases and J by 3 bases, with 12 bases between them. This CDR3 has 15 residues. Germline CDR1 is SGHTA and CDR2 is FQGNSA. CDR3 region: CASSLPSPRTDTQYF. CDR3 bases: TGTGCCAGCAGCTTACCAAGTCCCAGAACAGATACGCAGTATTTT.

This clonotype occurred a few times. The CDR3 bases are TGTGCCTGGAGTGTAAGGGGGGCCAAAAACATTCAGTACTTC. Protein sequence: CAWSVRGAKNIQYF. The chain couples TRBV30 to TRBJ2-4, with D possibly being TRBD1 (6 bases). Germline V gene lookup returns CDR1 GTSNPN and CDR2 SVGIG (reference sequence). Trimming shortened V by 0 bases and J by 1 base, and 7 bases separated the two germline ends. The CDR3 contains 14 residues.

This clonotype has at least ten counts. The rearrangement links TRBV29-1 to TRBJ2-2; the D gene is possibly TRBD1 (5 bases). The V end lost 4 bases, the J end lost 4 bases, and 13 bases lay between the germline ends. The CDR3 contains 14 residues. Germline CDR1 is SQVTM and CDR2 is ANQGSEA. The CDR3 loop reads CSVAGRVRTGELFF. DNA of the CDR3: TGCAGCGTTGCGGGCAGGGTACGCACCGGGGAGCTGTTTTTT.

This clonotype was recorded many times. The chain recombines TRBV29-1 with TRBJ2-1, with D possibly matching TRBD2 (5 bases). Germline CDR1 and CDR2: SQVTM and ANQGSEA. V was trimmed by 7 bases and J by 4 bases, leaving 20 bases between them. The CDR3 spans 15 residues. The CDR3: CSATPGSLSYNEQFF. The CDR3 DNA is TGCAGCGCCACCCCGGGGTCGTTATCATACAATGAGCAGTTCTTC.

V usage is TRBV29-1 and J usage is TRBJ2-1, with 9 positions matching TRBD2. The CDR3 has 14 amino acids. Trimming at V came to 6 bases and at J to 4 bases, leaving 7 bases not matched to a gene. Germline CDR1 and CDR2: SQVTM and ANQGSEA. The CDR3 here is CSVATSGFYNEQFF. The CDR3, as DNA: TGCAGCGTGGCCACTAGCGGGTTTTACAATGAGCAGTTCTTC.

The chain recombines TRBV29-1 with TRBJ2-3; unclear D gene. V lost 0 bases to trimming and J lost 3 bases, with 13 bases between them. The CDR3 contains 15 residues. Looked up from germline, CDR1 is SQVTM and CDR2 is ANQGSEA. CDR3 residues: CSVEDPLYLTDTQYF. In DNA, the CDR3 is TGCAGCGTTGAAGATCCTTTGTACCTTACAGATACGCAGTATTTT.

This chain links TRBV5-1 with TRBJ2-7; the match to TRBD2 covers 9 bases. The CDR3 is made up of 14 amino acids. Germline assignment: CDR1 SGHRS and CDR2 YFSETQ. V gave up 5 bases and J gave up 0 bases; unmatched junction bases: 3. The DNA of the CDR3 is TGCGCCAGCAGGAGGACTAGCGACTCCTACGAGCAGTACTTC. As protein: CASRRTSDSYEQYF.

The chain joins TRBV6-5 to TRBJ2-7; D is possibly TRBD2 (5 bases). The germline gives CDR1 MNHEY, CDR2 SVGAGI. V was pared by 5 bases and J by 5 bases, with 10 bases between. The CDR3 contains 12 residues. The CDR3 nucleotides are TGTGCCAGCAGTCGGGGATCGGACGAGCAGTACTTC. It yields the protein CASSRGSDEQYF.

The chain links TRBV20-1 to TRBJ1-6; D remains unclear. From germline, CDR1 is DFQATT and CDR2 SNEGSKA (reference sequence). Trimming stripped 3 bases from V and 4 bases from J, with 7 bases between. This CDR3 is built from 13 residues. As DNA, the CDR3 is TGCAGTGCTAGCGGCCTTTATAATTCACCCCTCCACTTT. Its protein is CSASGLYNSPLHF.

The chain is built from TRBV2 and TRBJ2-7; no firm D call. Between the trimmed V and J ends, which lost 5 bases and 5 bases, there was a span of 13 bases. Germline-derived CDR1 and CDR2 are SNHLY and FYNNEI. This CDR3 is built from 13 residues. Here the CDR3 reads CASSQDLRNEQYF. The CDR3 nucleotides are TGTGCCAGCAGTCAGGACCTTCGGAACGAGCAGTACTTC.

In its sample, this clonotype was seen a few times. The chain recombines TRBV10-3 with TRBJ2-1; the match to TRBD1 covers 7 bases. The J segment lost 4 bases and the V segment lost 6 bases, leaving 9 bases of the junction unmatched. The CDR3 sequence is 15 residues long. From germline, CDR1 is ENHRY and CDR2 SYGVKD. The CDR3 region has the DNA TGTGCCATCAGCCAGACAGGGTCATCTTACAATGAGCAGTTCTTC. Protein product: CAISQTGSSYNEQFF.

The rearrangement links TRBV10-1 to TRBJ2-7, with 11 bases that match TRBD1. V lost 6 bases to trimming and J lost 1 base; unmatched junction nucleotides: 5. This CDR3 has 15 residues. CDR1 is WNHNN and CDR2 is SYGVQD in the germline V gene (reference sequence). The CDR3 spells CASSSGTGGSYEQYF. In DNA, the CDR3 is TGCGCCAGCAGCTCCGGGACAGGGGGATCCTACGAGCAGTACTTC.